This T cell receptor beta chain was identified during a study of regulatory T cells in long-lasting Graves disease. Across the study: Antithyroid drugs had been taken under 3 months by newly diagnosed Graves' patients. General observations from the study: Preferential use of TRBV28, TRBJ1-2 and TRBJ2-5 was seen in persistent disease. Newly diagnosed patients had higher TCR diversity than persistent Graves' patients did.

The TCR beta library used iRepertoire HTBI primers with Arm-PCR amplification of CDR3. TCRdb analysed the multiplex PCR reads with MiXCR anew, one entry per CDR3 protein. The sample yields about 310,000 distinct CDR3 sequences, under 20% seen once. Time point: newly diagnosed GD, antithyroid drugs for less than 3 months. Making the TCR library involved RNA that had been extracted from PBMCs. About this clonotype itself: The antigen remains unidentified.

The CDR3 runs 11 residues. CDR1 is SEHNR, CDR2 FQNEAQ, per germline (reference sequence). Trimming cost V 8 bases and J 5 bases, with 8 bases left between them. This sample comprised peripheral blood mononuclear cells (PBMCs), obtained at new diagnosis, from a patient treated with antithyroid drugs. This chain joins TRBV7-9 and TRBJ2-3; unclear D gene. The source of this sequence is a female donor with Graves disease. CDR3 protein: CASFVGDTQYF. CDR3 sequence (DNA): TGTGCCAGCTTTGTTGGAGATACGCAGTATTTT.